The 27 T cell receptor beta chains below come from one sample, sequenced in a study of CXCR3-negative and CXCR3-positive naive CD8 T cells. cDNA libraries for TRB were generated by 5' RACE incorporating UMI labels. TCRdb reworked the 5' RACE reads into one entry per CDR3 protein, no DNA. This sample's table reports 100,000 to 150,000 distinct CDR3 sequences. The sequenced sample was naive CXCR3- CD8+ T cells from blood. As to subset: CD45RO-CCR7+CD27+CD95- naive CD8+ T cells lacking CXCR3 (TNR3-). Receptors originate from a human donor in good health. Some clones in this sample may be carry-over from other donors' samples.

The CDR3 sequence: CASSLGIEWGSGANVLTF. This rearrangement joins TRBV7-9 to TRBJ2-6. There are 18 residues in the CDR3. Germline CDR1 and CDR2: SEHNR and FQNEAQ (reference sequence). Filled out from reference TRBV7-9 and TRBJ2-6, the complete variable domain reads DTGVSQNPRHKITKRGQNVTFRCDPISEHNRLYWYRQTLGQGPEFLTYFQNEAQLEKSRLLSDRFSAERPKGSFSTLEIQRTEQGDSAMYLCASSLGIEWGSGANVLTFGAGSRLTVL.

The rearrangement links TRBV7-8 to TRBJ2-1; the TRBD2 assignment by TCRdb is unverifiable without DNA. CDR1 and CDR2 (germline): SGHVS, FQNEAQ. CDR3 length equals 15 residues. The CDR3 loop is CASSTTGIAIEEQFF.

The chain uses TRBV5-1 and TRBJ2-5; TCRdb indicates TRBD2, and absent DNA this call remains unverified. Germline values: CDR1 SGHRS, CDR2 YFSETQ. The CDR3 contains 18 residues. The CDR3 region is CASSFARLAGGPQETQYF.

This chain links TRBV6-6 with TRBJ1-6; lacking DNA, the TRBD1 call made by TCRdb goes unchecked. The CDR3 is 16 amino acids. Germline CDR1 reads MNHNY; CDR2 reads SVGAGI (reference sequence). CDR3 in amino acids: CASSSRTGEANSPLHF.

The rearrangement uses TRBV9 and TRBJ2-1. This CDR3 comprises 16 residues. CDR1 and CDR2 from the germline V gene are SGDLS and YYNGEE. CDR3 protein: CASSVDSFGSYNEQFF.

The rearrangement uses TRBV7-7 and TRBJ2-1; the D call from TCRdb, TRBD2, cannot be confirmed without DNA. The CDR3 runs to 15 residues. CDR1 is SSHAT and CDR2 is FNYEAQ in the germline V gene (reference sequence). CDR3 in amino acids: CASSQMPSGDNEQFF.

CDR3 loop: CASRETGANEQFF. The rearrangement links TRBV5-1 to TRBJ2-1; TCRdb's assignment of TRBD1 cannot be checked, as there is no DNA. The germline V gene has CDR1 SGHRS and CDR2 YFSETQ. The CDR3 consists of 13 residues.

This chain's CDR3 is CASSEDRRTGELFF. This rearrangement joins TRBV9 to TRBJ2-2. The CDR3 has 14 residues. From germline, CDR1 is SGDLS and CDR2 YYNGEE.

The V call is TRBV7-3, the J call TRBJ2-1; TCRdb lists TRBD2, though no DNA is available to test this call. The CDR3 has 13 residues. Per the germline V gene, CDR1 is SGHTA and CDR2 is FQGTGA. The CDR3 sequence is CASSLGLYNEQFF.

V and J are TRBV7-6 and TRBJ2-6. Germline V lookup: CDR1 SGHVS, CDR2 FNYEAQ. This CDR3 is 15 amino acids long. The CDR3 sequence is CASSLVRVGANVLTF.

The chain combines TRBV7-9 with TRBJ1-2; the TRBD1 assignment by TCRdb is unverifiable without DNA. Germline CDR1 is SEHNR and CDR2 is FQNEAQ (reference sequence). The CDR3 loop spans 13 amino acids. CDR3 in amino acids: CASAPGTGYGYTF.

The rearrangement uses TRBV28 and TRBJ2-5; TCRdb calls TRBD2, which cannot be checked without DNA. The CDR3 sequence is 17 residues long. Germline V gene data show CDR1 as MDHEN and CDR2 as SYDVKM. CDR3 in amino acids: CASSFGRKSGPQETQYF.

The chain combines TRBV14 with TRBJ2-7; TCRdb indicates TRBD2, and absent DNA this call remains unverified. CDR3 length equals 14 residues. Germline V gene sequence: CDR1 SGHDN, CDR2 FVKESK. CDR3 loop: CASSLSAGGYEQYF.

The J gene is TRBJ2-7, the V gene TRBV4-3. This CDR3 comprises 15 residues. CDR1 and CDR2 (germline): LGHNA, YSLEER. The CDR3 spells CASSQVFPGAQEQYF.

The chain is built from TRBV28 and TRBJ2-3; TCRdb reports TRBD1, a call that lacks DNA to check it against. Germline V gene sequence: CDR1 MDHEN, CDR2 SYDVKM. The CDR3 spans 14 residues. The CDR3 sequence is CASSLYRGEDTQYF.

The J gene is TRBJ1-4, the V gene TRBV4-1; lacking DNA, the TRBD1 call made by TCRdb goes unchecked. Per germline, CDR1 MGHRA and CDR2 YSYEKL. The CDR3 contains 15 residues. The CDR3: CASSQGKGVTEKLFF.

The chain couples TRBV6-5 to TRBJ2-7. Germline V gives CDR1 MNHEY, CDR2 SVGAGI. This CDR3 is built from 15 residues. CDR3: CASSYWTGNSYEQYF.

The chain is built from TRBV13 and TRBJ1-2; TCRdb names TRBD1, which stays unverified in the absence of DNA. CDR1 is PRHDT and CDR2 is FYEKMQ in the germline V gene (reference sequence). The CDR3 covers 14 residues. CDR3 sequence reads: CASSHSGTGYGYTF.

The chain uses TRBV11-2 and TRBJ2-3; with no DNA, the TCRdb D assignment of TRBD2 cannot be verified. Germline assignment: CDR1 SGHAT and CDR2 FQNNGV. CDR3 size: 15 residues. CDR3 amino acids: CASSFSGGSGDTQYF.

The chain joins TRBV15 to TRBJ2-2. CDR3 length: 16 residues. Per germline, CDR1 LNHNV and CDR2 YYDKDF (reference sequence). The CDR3 sequence is CATSSPMTGYTGELFF.

V is TRBV29-1 and J is TRBJ2-7. Germline loops: CDR1 SQVTM, CDR2 ANQGSEA. The CDR3 extends over 13 amino acids. CDR3 amino acids: CSVADISSYEQYF.

The V and J genes are TRBV2 and TRBJ2-7; TCRdb returns TRBD2, unconfirmable since there is no DNA. The CDR3 spans 16 residues. Germline CDR1 reads SNHLY; CDR2 reads FYNNEI. CDR3: CASSDPSGRRAYEQYF.

This sequence joins TRBV7-9 and TRBJ1-5. The germline V gene encodes CDR1 SEHNR and CDR2 FQNEAQ (reference sequence). This CDR3 is 13 amino acids long. The CDR3 protein is CASSAGGNQPQHF. Combining the CDR3 with reference TRBV7-9 and TRBJ1-5 gives the whole variable domain DTGVSQNPRHKITKRGQNVTFRCDPISEHNRLYWYRQTLGQGPEFLTYFQNEAQLEKSRLLSDRFSAERPKGSFSTLEIQRTEQGDSAMYLCASSAGGNQPQHFGDGTRLSIL.

The chain links TRBV5-1 to TRBJ2-1; TCRdb gives TRBD2 as the D gene, but with no DNA this cannot be confirmed. From germline, CDR1 is SGHRS and CDR2 YFSETQ. The CDR3 loop spans 11 amino acids. This chain's CDR3 is CASREDNEQFF.

This CDR3 is CSAEVPGYEKLFF. The chain joins TRBV20-1 to TRBJ1-4; TCRdb reports TRBD1, a call that lacks DNA to check it against. Germline assignment: CDR1 DFQATT and CDR2 SNEGSKA (reference sequence). The CDR3 is made up of 13 amino acids.

The rearrangement links TRBV27 to TRBJ2-3. This CDR3 is 14 amino acids long. The germline V gene has CDR1 MNHEY and CDR2 SMNVEV (reference sequence). CDR3 region: CASSLKETELTQYF.

V and J are TRBV19 and TRBJ2-1; TCRdb gives TRBD2 as the D gene, but with no DNA this cannot be confirmed. Germline values: CDR1 LNHDA, CDR2 SQIVND (reference sequence). The CDR3 runs to 14 residues. CDR3 protein: CASQPQGLANEQFF.